The clone carrying this T cell receptor beta chain appeared a single time. Its antigen is currently unknown. Repertoires were generated with immunoSEQ multiplex PCR, while TCRdb's copy carries only in-frame clones and drops some. Among 200,000 or so clones listed, about 94% were seen once. This entry comes from a study of T cell responses to AZD1222 COVID-19 vaccine. Study-wide results and limits: Close to half of spike-specific TCRs reportedly recognize unmutated variant regions. Two AZD1222 administrations were followed by greater Spike-specific TCR breadth and depth. Spike regions recognized by vaccine-associated CD4 TCRs spanned the protein, led by 160-218 and 743-854.

CDR1 and CDR2 from the germline V gene are MNHEY and SVGAGI. The CDR3 runs 15 residues. V dropped 7 bases and J dropped 5; count of bases not matched to a gene: 11. The chain joins TRBV6-5 to TRBJ2-7; 10 bases map to TRBD1. The receptor was derived from an adult who received the AZD1222 COVID-19 vaccine. The sample was peripheral blood, taken 28 days after the second AZD1222 dose. The CDR3 here is CASMGPTGGKNEQYF. The CDR3 region has the DNA TGTGCCAGCATGGGGCCGACAGGGGGCAAGAACGAGCAGTACTTC.